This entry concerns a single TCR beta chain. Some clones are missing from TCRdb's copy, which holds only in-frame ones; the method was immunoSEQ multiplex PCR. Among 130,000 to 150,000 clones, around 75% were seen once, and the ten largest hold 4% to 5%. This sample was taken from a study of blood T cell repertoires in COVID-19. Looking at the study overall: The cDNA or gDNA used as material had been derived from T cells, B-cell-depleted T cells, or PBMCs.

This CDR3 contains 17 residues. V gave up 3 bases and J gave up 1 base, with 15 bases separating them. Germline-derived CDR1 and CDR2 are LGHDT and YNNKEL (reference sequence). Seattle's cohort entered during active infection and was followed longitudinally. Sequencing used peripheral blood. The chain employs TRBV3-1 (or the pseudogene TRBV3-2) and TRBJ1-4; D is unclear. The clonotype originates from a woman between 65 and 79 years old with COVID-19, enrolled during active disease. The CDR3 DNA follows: TGTGCCAGCAGCCATTCGCCACTACTTGGAACTAATGAAAAACTGTTTTTT. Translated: CASSHSPLLGTNEKLFF.